This T cell receptor beta chain was recorded in a study of long-term antiretroviral therapy in people with HIV. The CDR3 is 16 residues long. V shed 3 bases and J 4 bases; nucleotides not matched to a gene: 8. The germline V gene encodes CDR1 KGHSH and CDR2 LQKENI. The run of the v3.0 immunoSEQ assay was at survey level. Using immunoSEQ multiplex PCR, the repertoire was profiled, and TCRdb retains in-frame clones only, with some absent. The data hold 20,000 to 25,000 clones, with around 80% observed a single time. The chain employs TRBV18 and TRBJ2-3; 9 bases align to TRBD1. The sample consisted of unsorted PBMCs, taken 4.1 years after starting antiretroviral therapy. The receptor's source is a woman in her 40s with HIV. The CDR3 sequence: CASSPPGQGWADTQYF. The CDR3 DNA follows: TGTGCCAGCTCACCCCCCGGACAGGGGTGGGCAGATACGCAGTATTTT.